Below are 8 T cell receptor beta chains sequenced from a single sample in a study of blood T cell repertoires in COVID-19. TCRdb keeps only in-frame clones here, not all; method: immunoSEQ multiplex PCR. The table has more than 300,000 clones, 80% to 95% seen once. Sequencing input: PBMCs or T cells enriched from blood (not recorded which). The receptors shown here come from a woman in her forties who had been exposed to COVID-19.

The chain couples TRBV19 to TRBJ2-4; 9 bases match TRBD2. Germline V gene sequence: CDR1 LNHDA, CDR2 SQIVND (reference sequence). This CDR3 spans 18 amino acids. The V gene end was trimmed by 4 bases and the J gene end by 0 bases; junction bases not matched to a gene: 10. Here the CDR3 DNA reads TGTGCCAGTAGTAAGTTCTTAGCGGGAGATCTAGCCAAAAACATTCAGTACTTC. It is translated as CASSKFLAGDLAKNIQYF. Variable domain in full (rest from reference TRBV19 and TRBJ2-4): DGGITQSPKYLFRKEGQNVTLSCEQNLNHDAMYWYRQDPGQGLRLIYYSQIVNDFQKGDIAEGYSVSREKKESFPLTVTSAQKNPTAFYLCASSKFLAGDLAKNIQYFGAGTRLSVL.

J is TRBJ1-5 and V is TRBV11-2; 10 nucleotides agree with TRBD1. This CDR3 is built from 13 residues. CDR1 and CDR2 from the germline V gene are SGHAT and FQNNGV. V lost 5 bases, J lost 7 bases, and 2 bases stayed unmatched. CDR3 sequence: CASSPDRGQPQHF. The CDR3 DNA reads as TGTGCCAGCAGCCCGGACAGGGGGCAGCCCCAGCATTTT.

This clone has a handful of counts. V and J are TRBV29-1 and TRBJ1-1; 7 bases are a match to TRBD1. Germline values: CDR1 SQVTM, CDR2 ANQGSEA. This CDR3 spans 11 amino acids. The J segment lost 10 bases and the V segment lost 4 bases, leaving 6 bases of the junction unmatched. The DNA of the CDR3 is TGCAGCGTTGCCCTGACAGGGCTAGCTTTCTTT. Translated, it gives CSVALTGLAFF.

CDR3 DNA: TGTGCCAGCAGCTCAACGGGACAAGGGGAAGAGCAGTACTTC. Its protein is CASSSTGQGEEQYF. J is TRBJ2-7 and V is TRBV7-2; D may be TRBD1 (6 bases). The CDR3 has 14 amino acids. The V gene's germline CDR1 is SGHTA and CDR2 FQGNSA. V was clipped by 4 bases and J by 7 bases, with 17 bases between them.

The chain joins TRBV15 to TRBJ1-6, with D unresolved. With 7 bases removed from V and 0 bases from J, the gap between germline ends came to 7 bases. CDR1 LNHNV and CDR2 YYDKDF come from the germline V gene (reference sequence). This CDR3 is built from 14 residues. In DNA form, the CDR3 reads TGTGCCACCAAGCATTCCTCCTATAATTCACCCCTCCACTTT. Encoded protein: CATKHSSYNSPLHF.

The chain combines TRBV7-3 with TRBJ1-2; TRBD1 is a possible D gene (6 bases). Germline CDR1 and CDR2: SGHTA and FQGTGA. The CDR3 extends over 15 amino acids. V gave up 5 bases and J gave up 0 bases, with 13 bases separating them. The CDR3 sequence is CASSPGTLTNYGYTF. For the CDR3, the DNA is TGTGCCAGCAGCCCAGGGACACTTACTAACTATGGCTACACCTTC. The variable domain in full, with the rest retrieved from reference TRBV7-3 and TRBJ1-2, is GAGVSQTPSNKVTEKGKYVELRCDPISGHTALYWYRQSLGQGPEFLIYFQGTGAADDSGLPNDRFFAVRPEGSVSTLKIQRTERGDSAVYLCASSPGTLTNYGYTFGSGTRLTVV.

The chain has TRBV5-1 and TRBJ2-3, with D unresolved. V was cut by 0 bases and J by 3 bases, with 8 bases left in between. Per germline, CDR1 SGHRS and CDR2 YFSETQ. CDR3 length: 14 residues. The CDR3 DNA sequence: TGCGCCAGCAGCTTGGATTTGGCAACAGATACGCAGTATTTT. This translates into CASSLDLATDTQYF.

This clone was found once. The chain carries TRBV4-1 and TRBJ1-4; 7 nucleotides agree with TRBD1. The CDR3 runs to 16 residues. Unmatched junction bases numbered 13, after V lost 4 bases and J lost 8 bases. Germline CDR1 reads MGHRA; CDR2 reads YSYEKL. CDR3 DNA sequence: TGCGCCAGCAGCCCGAACCAACAGGGGAGGAACGAAAAACTGTTTTTT. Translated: CASSPNQQGRNEKLFF.